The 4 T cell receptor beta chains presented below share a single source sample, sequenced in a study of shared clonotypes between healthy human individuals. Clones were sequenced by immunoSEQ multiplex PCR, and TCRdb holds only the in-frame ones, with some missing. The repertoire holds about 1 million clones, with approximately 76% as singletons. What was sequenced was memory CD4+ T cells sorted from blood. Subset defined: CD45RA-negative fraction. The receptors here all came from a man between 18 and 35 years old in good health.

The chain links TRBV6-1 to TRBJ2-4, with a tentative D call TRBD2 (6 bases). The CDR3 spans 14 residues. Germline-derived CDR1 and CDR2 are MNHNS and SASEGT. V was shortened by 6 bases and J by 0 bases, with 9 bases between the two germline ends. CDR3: CASRGGRAKNIQYF. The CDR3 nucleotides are TGTGCCAGCAGGGGGGGAAGAGCCAAAAACATTCAGTACTTC.

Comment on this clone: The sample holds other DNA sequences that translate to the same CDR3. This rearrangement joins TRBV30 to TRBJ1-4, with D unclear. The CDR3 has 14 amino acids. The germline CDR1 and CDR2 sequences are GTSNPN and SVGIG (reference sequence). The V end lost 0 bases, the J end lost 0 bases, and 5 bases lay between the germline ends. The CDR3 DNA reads TGTGCCTGGAGTGTTAGTTCAACTAATGAAAAACTGTTTTTT. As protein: CAWSVSSTNEKLFF.

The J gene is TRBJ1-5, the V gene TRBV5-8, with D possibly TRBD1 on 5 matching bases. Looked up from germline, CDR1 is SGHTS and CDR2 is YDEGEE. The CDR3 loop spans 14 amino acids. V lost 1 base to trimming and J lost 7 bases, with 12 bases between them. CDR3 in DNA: TGTGCCAGCAGCTTGACCAGGGCAATCCAGCCCCAGCATTTT. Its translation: CASSLTRAIQPQHF.

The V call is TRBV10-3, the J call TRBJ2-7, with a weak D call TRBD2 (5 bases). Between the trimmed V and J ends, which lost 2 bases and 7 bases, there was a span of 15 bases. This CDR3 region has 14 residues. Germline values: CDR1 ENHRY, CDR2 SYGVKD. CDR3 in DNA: TGTGCCATCAGTGAGCCCGGATCGGGGTGGGAGCAGTACTTC. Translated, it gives CAISEPGSGWEQYF.